This T cell receptor (beta chain) appears in the sequencing data of a study of shared clonotypes between healthy human individuals. Study-wide background: A donor's plate count was three for CD4 naive and three for CD4 memory; CD8 naive had two and CD8 memory one.

The germline gives CDR1 SGHAT, CDR2 FQNNGV. The CDR3 sequence is 14 residues long. The V end lost 3 bases, the J end lost 5 bases, and 13 bases lay between the germline ends. Those who donated were healthy HIV-negative adults, with no recent acute infections or vaccinations reported. Among the donors, all were Caucasian adults who lived in Nashville, Tennessee. The repertoire was sequenced with immunoSEQ multiplex PCR; TCRdb's copy has only in-frame clones and lacks some. The table has more than 2,000,000 clones, roughly 93% seen once. Sequencing input: naive CD4+ T cells from PBMCs. The subset denotes: CD45RA+ positively selected. The receptor was isolated from a man between 18 and 35 years old in good health. Some clones in this sample may be carry-over from other donors' samples. V usage is TRBV11-2 and J usage is TRBJ2-5; D remains unclear. For the CDR3, the DNA is TGTGCCAGCAGCTTTATGAACTCCCGGGAGACCCAGTACTTC. Translation: CASSFMNSRETQYF.